A single sample gave rise to the 32 T cell receptor beta chains below, sequenced in a study of blood T cell repertoires in COVID-19. Repertoires were generated with immunoSEQ multiplex PCR, while TCRdb's copy carries only in-frame clones and drops some. Of 200,000 to 250,000 clones listed, more than 80% were seen once; the top ten hold 1.2%. Specimen: PBMCs or T cells enriched from blood (not recorded which). These TCRs come from a young man who had recovered from COVID-19.

V gene TRBV27 combines with J gene TRBJ1-6; D call uncertain. V lost 1 base and J 5 bases, leaving 9 bases between the germline ends. The CDR3 loop spans 15 amino acids. The germline V gene encodes CDR1 MNHEY and CDR2 SMNVEV (reference sequence). In DNA form, the CDR3 reads TGTGCCAGCAGTTTATGGCAGGTGGATAATTCACCCCTCCACTTT. Translating gives CASSLWQVDNSPLHF.

The chain joins TRBV9 to TRBJ1-3; 7 nucleotides align to TRBD1. CDR3 length: 13 residues. Losses at the gene ends were 7 bases for V and 3 bases for J; bases not matched to a gene: 4. Looked up from germline, CDR1 is SGDLS and CDR2 is YYNGEE. The CDR3 nucleotides read TGTGCCAGCCGCGACAGGGTTGGAAACACCATATATTTT. Its translation is CASRDRVGNTIYF.

The rearrangement joins TRBV5-6 to TRBJ1-2; D unclear. Trimming left V 0 bases short and J 4 bases short, with 10 bases between. Germline CDR1 is SGHDT and CDR2 is YYEEEE. The CDR3 is 14 amino acids. The CDR3 DNA reads as TGTGCCAGCAGCTTGGACGTAGGGAGCTATGGCTACACCTTC. It is translated as CASSLDVGSYGYTF.

This chain links TRBV24-1 with TRBJ1-1, with D unclear. CDR3 length equals 15 residues. The ends were cut back, 2 bases at V and 1 base at J, with 10 bases in the middle. The germline gives CDR1 KGHDR, CDR2 SFDVKD. CDR3 DNA sequence: TGTGCCACCAGTGATTCAGGCCCGGCGAACACTGAAGCTTTCTTT. This gives the protein CATSDSGPANTEAFF.

This chain uses TRBV10-3 with TRBJ2-1; 9 bases match TRBD2. From germline, CDR1 is ENHRY and CDR2 SYGVKD. CDR3 size: 15 residues. V dropped 3 bases and J dropped 6; count of bases not matched to a gene: 6. The CDR3 DNA follows: TGTGCCATCAGTGATTCTAGCGGGAAGGGCAATGAGCAGTTCTTC. Amino acid sequence: CAISDSSGKGNEQFF.

The genes are TRBV29-1 and TRBJ2-2, with 14 bases lining up with TRBD2. After removal of 0 bases from V and 0 bases from J, the junction contained 3 bases not matched to a gene. Germline V gene sequence: CDR1 SQVTM, CDR2 ANQGSEA. The CDR3 length is 18 residues. The CDR3 loop reads CSVEDGTSGGPNTGELFF. The CDR3, as DNA: TGCAGCGTTGAAGATGGGACTAGCGGGGGACCGAACACCGGGGAGCTGTTTTTT.

The rearrangement links TRBV6-1 to TRBJ2-2, with D possibly matching TRBD2 (7 bases). The V gene lost 2 bases and the J gene lost 7 bases, with 17 bases spanning the gap. Germline loops: CDR1 MNHNS, CDR2 SASEGT. CDR3 length: 16 amino acids. CDR3 amino acids: CASSELVGGAGGELFF. Here the CDR3 DNA reads TGTGCCAGCAGTGAACTAGTAGGGGGGGCTGGCGGGGAGCTGTTTTTT.

The chain joins TRBV5-4 to TRBJ2-1; 7 bases match TRBD1. Trimming took 4 bases from V and 8 from J; bases not matched to a gene: 15. Germline assignment: CDR1 SGHNT and CDR2 YYREEE (reference sequence). This CDR3 is 16 amino acids long. The CDR3: CASSRKTGFQDDEQFF. In DNA form, the CDR3 reads TGTGCCAGCAGCCGAAAGACAGGGTTCCAGGACGATGAGCAGTTCTTC.

The chain employs TRBV27 and TRBJ2-7, with 9 nucleotides matching TRBD2. Germline trimming cut 5 bases from V and 0 bases from J; bases unmatched to any gene: 20. Germline lookup yields CDR1 MNHEY and CDR2 SMNVEV (reference sequence). The CDR3 has 20 amino acids. The CDR3 bases are TGTGCCAGCAGTGCGACCTTCAGGGGGGGACTAGCCATCCTCTCCTACGAGCAGTACTTC. Encoded protein: CASSATFRGGLAILSYEQYF.

The rearrangement uses TRBV5-4 and TRBJ1-2, with D perhaps TRBD1 (5 bases). This CDR3 is 14 amino acids long. The V gene's germline CDR1 is SGHNT and CDR2 YYREEE (reference sequence). Trimming removed 0 bases from V and 4 bases from J, with 10 bases in between. The CDR3 sequence is CASSLAGRTYGYTF. Written as DNA, the CDR3 is TGTGCCAGCAGCTTGGCAGGGAGGACCTATGGCTACACCTTC.

The V gene is TRBV5-1, the J gene TRBJ2-1; 8 bases match TRBD2. This CDR3 spans 14 amino acids. Per germline, CDR1 SGHRS and CDR2 YFSETQ. V shed 6 bases and J 7 bases; nucleotides not matched to a gene: 9. The CDR3 reads CASKLAGTSNEQFF. CDR3 sequence (DNA): TGCGCCAGCAAGTTAGCGGGAACATCTAATGAGCAGTTCTTC.

J is TRBJ2-7 and V is TRBV9, with 7 bases matching TRBD1. Germline CDR1 SGDLS, CDR2 YYNGEE. The CDR3 is made up of 14 amino acids. Unmatched junction bases numbered 3, after V lost 0 bases and J lost 3 bases. The CDR3 region is CASSVGDSRYEQYF. The CDR3 DNA reads TGTGCCAGCAGCGTAGGGGACAGCCGCTACGAGCAGTACTTC.

The chain has TRBV4-1 and TRBJ2-7, with TRBD2 matching 8 bases. The V segment lost 1 base and the J segment 4 bases; nucleotides outside the gene matches: 6. This CDR3 contains 15 residues. From germline, CDR1 is MGHRA and CDR2 YSYEKL. The CDR3 DNA sequence: TGCGCCAGCAGCCAAGCTAAGCGGGGGAAGTACGAGCAGTACTTC. It encodes CASSQAKRGKYEQYF.

The chain couples TRBV14 to TRBJ2-7; D is unclear. V lost 1 base and J lost 6, with 7 bases in between. This CDR3 spans 12 amino acids. Germline lookup yields CDR1 SGHDN and CDR2 FVKESK. CDR3 DNA sequence: TGTGCCAGCAGCCAAGCGGGTTCCGAGCAGTACTTC. It translates to CASSQAGSEQYF.

The chain recombines TRBV28 with TRBJ2-2; a weak D match, TRBD2 (5 bases). Germline loops: CDR1 MDHEN, CDR2 SYDVKM. The CDR3 spans 15 residues. V was cut by 5 bases and J by 2 bases, with 12 bases left in between. The CDR3 DNA follows: TGTGCCAGCAGTCCCCGACTAACCAACACCGGGGAGCTGTTTTTT. Protein sequence: CASSPRLTNTGELFF.

The CDR3 nucleotides read TGCGCCAGCAGCCAAGATTTGCGCGGGGGGTTGGACAATGAGCAGTTCTTC. Translated: CASSQDLRGGLDNEQFF. This chain connects TRBV4-3 to TRBJ2-1; 8 bases map to TRBD2. Germline CDR1 LGHNA, CDR2 YSLEER. Trimming removed 0 bases from V and 5 bases from J; junction bases left unmatched: 9. CDR3 length equals 17 residues.

Worth noting for this clone: The sample carries other DNA sequences with the same CDR3. This chain links TRBV7-9 with TRBJ2-7; 8 nucleotides match TRBD1. With 0 bases clipped from V and 0 bases from J, the junction kept 1 base outside the gene matches. Looked up from germline, CDR1 is SEHNR and CDR2 is FQNEAQ (reference sequence). The CDR3 has 15 residues. CDR3 amino acids: CASSLAQGASYEQYF. The CDR3 bases are TGTGCCAGCAGCTTAGCCCAGGGGGCCTCCTACGAGCAGTACTTC.

The chain couples TRBV28 to TRBJ2-5; TRBD2 matches at 9 bases. The CDR3 is 15 residues long. V shed 5 bases and J 2 bases; nucleotides not matched to a gene: 6. Germline values: CDR1 MDHEN, CDR2 SYDVKM. The DNA of the CDR3 is TGTGCCAGCAGTGGGGCGGGAGGGAGGCAAGAGACCCAGTACTTC. Translating gives CASSGAGGRQETQYF.

The chain combines TRBV19 with TRBJ1-5; D is unresolved. Germline CDR1 and CDR2: LNHDA and SQIVND (reference sequence). The CDR3 runs 13 residues. The V end was cut by 0 bases, the J end by 10 bases, with 10 bases between. In DNA, the CDR3 is TGTGCCAGTAGTATAGACTACCGGGGACCCCAGCATTTT. This sequence encodes CASSIDYRGPQHF.

The chain has TRBV4-3 and TRBJ2-7, with 11 bases aligning to TRBD1. The CDR3 is 14 amino acids. V gave up 1 base and J gave up 7 bases; unmatched junction bases: 3. CDR1 is LGHNA and CDR2 is YSLEER in the germline V gene. The CDR3 protein is CASSQGTGGGEQYF. CDR3 bases: TGCGCCAGCAGCCAAGGGACAGGGGGCGGGGAGCAGTACTTC.

The chain couples TRBV12-5 to TRBJ2-7; possible D gene TRBD1, 6 bases. V was cut by 5 bases and J by 0 bases, with 17 bases left in between. The CDR3 consists of 16 residues. CDR1 and CDR2 from the germline V gene are LGHNT and FRNRAP. This CDR3 reads CASGDTRGISSYEQYF. In DNA form, the CDR3 reads TGTGCTAGTGGTGACACAAGGGGGATTAGCTCCTACGAGCAGTACTTC.

This rearrangement joins TRBV30 to TRBJ1-2, with D hard to call. Germline assignment: CDR1 GTSNPN and CDR2 SVGIG (reference sequence). V lost 3 bases and J lost 4, with 6 bases in between. This CDR3 comprises 11 residues. In nucleotides, the CDR3 is TGTGCCTGGAGGTACAGCTATGGCTACACCTTC. Residues: CAWRYSYGYTF.

The chain is built from TRBV30 and TRBJ2-3, with TRBD2 matching 9 bases. The CDR3 is 17 amino acids. J lost 1 base, V lost 0 bases, and 8 bases had no gene match. From germline, CDR1 is GTSNPN and CDR2 SVGIG (reference sequence). CDR3 DNA sequence: TGTGCCTGGAGTGTTTGGGGTAGCGGGAGAGGCACAGATACGCAGTATTTT. Translating gives CAWSVWGSGRGTDTQYF. The whole variable domain, filled in from reference TRBV30 and TRBJ2-3, reads SQTIHQWPATLVQPVGSPLSLECTVEGTSNPNLYWYRQAAGRGLQLLFYSVGIGQISSEVPQNLSASRPQDRQFILSSKKLLLSDSGFYLCAWSVWGSGRGTDTQYFGPGTRLTVL.

The chain combines TRBV27 with TRBJ2-1; possibly TRBD2 for D (6 bases). Per the germline V gene, CDR1 is MNHEY and CDR2 is SMNVEV (reference sequence). This CDR3 is built from 14 residues. V was cut by 0 bases and J by 3 bases, with 6 bases left in between. CDR3 sequence reads: CASSLSGGYNEQFF. In DNA, the CDR3 is TGTGCCAGCAGTTTATCGGGGGGCTACAATGAGCAGTTCTTC.

The chain joins TRBV19 to TRBJ1-5; D is perhaps TRBD1 (5 bases). Germline V gene sequence: CDR1 LNHDA, CDR2 SQIVND (reference sequence). The CDR3 is 15 residues long. With 6 bases removed from V and 0 bases from J, the gap between germline ends came to 12 bases. CDR3 protein: CASSWGVDSNQPQHF. The CDR3 nucleotides read TGTGCCAGTAGCTGGGGGGTGGATAGCAATCAGCCCCAGCATTTT.

The V call is TRBV5-1, the J call TRBJ1-6; D gene ambiguous. The V end lost 0 bases, the J end lost 7 bases, and 5 bases lay between the germline ends. Germline CDR1 is SGHRS and CDR2 is YFSETQ. The CDR3 extends over 13 amino acids. The CDR3 reads CASSLDPNSPLHF. The CDR3 DNA reads TGCGCCAGCAGCTTGGATCCGAATTCACCCCTCCACTTT.

The rearrangement joins TRBV27 to TRBJ2-7; D call uncertain. Trimming left V 6 bases short and J 1 base short, with 13 bases between. The germline V gene encodes CDR1 MNHEY and CDR2 SMNVEV (reference sequence). The CDR3 is made up of 14 amino acids. CDR3 protein: CASSQHYGSYEQYF. The CDR3 DNA follows: TGTGCCAGCAGCCAACACTATGGATCCTACGAGCAGTACTTC.

The V call is TRBV19, the J call TRBJ2-7, with 10 bases aligning to TRBD1. Germline values: CDR1 LNHDA, CDR2 SQIVND (reference sequence). V gave up 7 bases and J gave up 2 bases; unmatched junction bases: 5. This CDR3 region has 14 residues. CDR3 loop: CASTSGTGAYEQYF. The CDR3 bases are TGTGCCAGTACCTCCGGGACAGGGGCCTACGAGCAGTACTTC.

J is TRBJ2-2 and V is TRBV29-1; D is undetermined. The CDR3 length is 11 residues. Trimming left V 8 bases short and J 1 base short, with 5 bases between. Germline V gene sequence: CDR1 SQVTM, CDR2 ANQGSEA. As DNA, the CDR3 is TGCAGCTTCCGGAACACCGGGGAGCTGTTTTTT. Protein product: CSFRNTGELFF.

The chain combines TRBV19 with TRBJ2-3; TRBD1 might be the D (6 bases). V gave up 3 bases and J gave up 0 bases, with 10 bases separating them. CDR1 and CDR2 from the germline V gene are LNHDA and SQIVND (reference sequence). CDR3 length equals 15 residues. The CDR3 bases are TGTGCCAGTAGTATGGCAGGGGCTAGCACAGATACGCAGTATTTT. Its protein product is CASSMAGASTDTQYF.

The chain carries TRBV12-5 and TRBJ1-2, with unresolved D. From germline, CDR1 is LGHNT and CDR2 FRNRAP. This CDR3 is 13 amino acids long. The germline V and J ends were trimmed by 4 bases and 7 bases, with 13 bases remaining between them. CDR3 sequence: CASGSAGNGGYTF. For the CDR3, the DNA is TGTGCTAGTGGTTCCGCGGGTAACGGTGGCTACACCTTC.

The chain has TRBV27 and TRBJ2-7, with TRBD1 matching over 9 bases. Germline V CDR1 and CDR2: MNHEY, SMNVEV (reference sequence). The CDR3 runs 14 residues. Unmatched junction bases numbered 2, after V lost 2 bases and J lost 3 bases. CDR3 DNA: TGTGCCAGCAGTTTACCGGGACAGGGCTACGAGCAGTACTTC. Protein: CASSLPGQGYEQYF.